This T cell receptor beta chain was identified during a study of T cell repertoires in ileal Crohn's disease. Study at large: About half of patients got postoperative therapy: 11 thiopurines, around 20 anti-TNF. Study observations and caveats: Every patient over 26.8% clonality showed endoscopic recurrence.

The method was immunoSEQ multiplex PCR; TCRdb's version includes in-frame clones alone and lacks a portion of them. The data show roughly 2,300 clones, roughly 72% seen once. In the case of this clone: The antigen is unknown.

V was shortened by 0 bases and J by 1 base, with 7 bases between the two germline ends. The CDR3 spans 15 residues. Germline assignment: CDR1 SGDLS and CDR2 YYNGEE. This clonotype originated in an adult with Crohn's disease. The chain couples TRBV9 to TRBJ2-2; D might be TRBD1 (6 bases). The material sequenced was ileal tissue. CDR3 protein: CASSVGGGNTGELFF. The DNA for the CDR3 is TGTGCCAGCAGCGTAGGAGGGGGGAACACCGGGGAGCTGTTTTTT.